The 25 T cell receptor beta chains below all came from one sample that was sequenced in a study of metastatic and nonmetastatic thyroid tumors. With MiXCR, TCRdb called clones anew from the PCR reads. Counted here are 30,000 to 40,000 clones, roughly 15% occurring once; the ten biggest clones make up 6.9%. No treatment of any kind had been given to any patient before thyroid surgery. Sequencing was performed on blood. The receptors shown here come from a female donor with papillary thyroid cancer or a benign thyroid nodule (not recorded which). Some clones in this sample may be carry-over from other donors' samples.

Details on this clone: Compared with germline, one end of the junction differs, possibly owing to a read error. This chain joins TRBV6-5 and TRBJ1-5; 7 bases line up with TRBD1. Per germline, CDR1 MNHEY and CDR2 SVGAGI. The length of the CDR3 is 15 residues. The CDR3 nucleotides read TGTGTCAGCAGTTACACTACAGGGGTGGATCAGCCACAGCATTTT. Residues: CVSSYTTGVDQPQHF.

This clone has at least ten counts. A much larger clonotype is one base distant, so this may be a read error. The sample holds other DNA sequences that translate to the same CDR3. The chain links TRBV7-8 to TRBJ1-1, with unresolved D. V was shortened by 0 bases and J by 0 bases, with 5 bases between the two germline ends. The CDR3 covers 14 residues. Germline V gene sequence: CDR1 SGHVS, CDR2 FQNEAQ. In nucleotides, the CDR3 is TGTGCCAGCAGCTTAGCAGGCATGAACACTGAAGCTTTCTTT. This gives the protein CASSLAGMNTEAFF.

V usage is TRBV5-1 and J usage is TRBJ2-3; D uncertain. This CDR3 contains 14 residues. Looked up from germline, CDR1 is SGHRS and CDR2 is YFSETQ. The V end was cut by 5 bases, the J end by 6 bases, with 16 bases between. The CDR3 bases are TGCGCCAGCAGGCACCAAAGCAGGTGCGATACGCAGTATTTT. It encodes CASRHQSRCDTQYF.

This clone showed up many times. The V and J genes are TRBV6-1 and TRBJ2-2; 8 bases align to TRBD1. The CDR3 is 15 amino acids. Germline V gene lookup returns CDR1 MNHNS and CDR2 SASEGT. The trim removed 5 bases at V and 2 bases at J, leaving 4 bases unmatched. This CDR3 is CASSPGQGNTGELFF. Here the CDR3 DNA reads TGTGCCAGCAGTCCCGGACAGGGTAACACCGGGGAGCTGTTTTTT.

This clone came up many times. V and J are TRBV24-1 and TRBJ2-5, with D possibly called TRBD1 or TRBD2 (5 bases each). Germline-derived CDR1 and CDR2 are KGHDR and SFDVKD. This CDR3 has 12 amino acids. The V end was cut by 10 bases, the J end by 5 bases, with 13 bases between. This chain's CDR3 is CATGTSGETQYF. DNA for the CDR3: TGTGCCACTGGGACGTCCGGGGAGACCCAGTACTTC.

This clone was detected many times. The V and J genes are TRBV6-1 and TRBJ2-6; D may be TRBD2 (5 bases). V was shortened by 5 bases and J by 0 bases, with 17 bases between the two germline ends. The germline V gene encodes CDR1 MNHNS and CDR2 SASEGT. The CDR3 length is 18 residues. For the CDR3, the DNA is TGTGCCAGCAGTCAATGGGAGCTTCCCGTCTCTGGGGCCAACGTCCTGACTTTC. Residues: CASSQWELPVSGANVLTF.

This clone was detected many times. The rearrangement joins TRBV24-1 to TRBJ2-3; 7 bases match TRBD1. V lost 4 bases, J lost 4 bases, and 10 bases stayed unmatched. Germline CDR1 is KGHDR and CDR2 is SFDVKD. The CDR3 spans 16 residues. CDR3 coding DNA: TGTGCCACCAGTGACTGGGACAGTGAAGCCCCAGATACGCAGTATTTT. Protein: CATSDWDSEAPDTQYF.

The chain employs TRBV5-1 and TRBJ2-7, with D perhaps matching TRBD1 (6 bases). The CDR3 totals 14 residues. Germline V gene sequence: CDR1 SGHRS, CDR2 YFSETQ. Trimming took 7 bases from V and 5 from J, leaving 19 bases between them. The CDR3 sequence: CASSSGWGRNEQYF. CDR3 coding DNA: TGCGCCAGCTCCTCGGGGTGGGGGCGGAACGAGCAGTACTTC.

This clone was counted at least ten times. The chain carries TRBV5-1 and TRBJ1-2; possible D gene TRBD1, 5 bases. V shed 4 bases and J shed 4 bases, with 14 bases lying between them. The CDR3 has 14 amino acids. Germline-derived CDR1 and CDR2 are SGHRS and YFSETQ. Written as DNA, the CDR3 is TGCGCCAGCAGCCCGAATACAGGTTCCTATGGCTACACCTTC. Translating gives CASSPNTGSYGYTF.

Ten or more counts support this clone. This same CDR3 is encoded by further DNA sequences in the sample. The chain uses TRBV5-1 and TRBJ2-2; D unclear. This CDR3 has 14 amino acids. The V gene's germline CDR1 is SGHRS and CDR2 YFSETQ. The V end was cut by 4 bases, the J end by 3 bases, with 10 bases between. The CDR3 loop is CASSLDGDTGELFF. The CDR3 bases are TGCGCCAGCAGCCTGGACGGCGACACCGGGGAGCTGTTTTTT. The whole variable domain, filled in from reference TRBV5-1 and TRBJ2-2, reads KAGVTQTPRYLIKTRGQQVTLSCSPISGHRSVSWYQQTPGQGLQFLFEYFSETQRNKGNFPGRFSGRQFSNSRSEMNVSTLELGDSALYLCASSLDGDTGELFFGEGSRLTVL.

This clone was found many times. The chain carries TRBV24-1 and TRBJ2-1, with 9 positions matching TRBD2. CDR1 is KGHDR and CDR2 is SFDVKD in the germline V gene. Trimming took 3 bases from V and 6 from J; bases not matched to a gene: 11. The CDR3 runs 17 residues. This CDR3 is CATSDMMPGLAVNEQFF. DNA of the CDR3: TGTGCCACCAGTGATATGATGCCGGGACTAGCTGTCAATGAGCAGTTCTTC.

Many counts were recorded for this clone. The chain is built from TRBV2 and TRBJ2-4, with a tentative D call TRBD1 (5 bases). There are 15 residues in the CDR3. V was trimmed by 3 bases and J by 2 bases, leaving 11 bases between them. Germline CDR1 and CDR2: SNHLY and FYNNEI. The CDR3 region is CASSDSTASKNIQYF. In nucleotides, the CDR3 is TGTGCCAGCAGTGACTCGACAGCGTCCAAAAACATTCAGTACTTC.

This clone was detected only a few times. V and J are TRBV27 and TRBJ2-5; tentative D call: TRBD1 (6 bases). The CDR3 contains 15 residues. Trimming shortened V by 8 bases and J by 5 bases, and 21 bases separated the two germline ends. Germline V CDR1 and CDR2: MNHEY, SMNVEV (reference sequence). The chain's CDR3 is CASGPEPLRGETQYF. The DNA of the CDR3 is TGTGCCAGCGGTCCAGAACCTTTGAGGGGGGAGACCCAGTACTTC.

A remark on this clone: At the DNA level, this CDR3 is encoded by other sequences in the same sample as well. The V gene is TRBV5-1, the J gene TRBJ2-1, with 7 bases matching TRBD1. The germline V gene encodes CDR1 SGHRS and CDR2 YFSETQ. The CDR3 consists of 15 residues. Trimming cost V 5 bases and J 0 bases; bases outside gene matches: 5. CDR3 in DNA: TGCGCCAGCAGTAGACAGGGCTACTCCTACAATGAGCAGTTCTTC. This sequence encodes CASSRQGYSYNEQFF.

This clone came up many times. This rearrangement joins TRBV6-1 to TRBJ1-2; 9 nucleotides align to TRBD1. Germline V gene lookup returns CDR1 MNHNS and CDR2 SASEGT. The V and J ends lost 5 bases and 4 bases, in that order; junction bases with no gene match: 5. The CDR3 has 14 residues. The chain's CDR3 is CASSNRGLGYGYTF. The CDR3 region has the DNA TGTGCCAGCAGTAACAGGGGGCTCGGCTATGGCTACACCTTC.

The rearrangement links TRBV15 to TRBJ2-2; D may be TRBD2 (5 bases). Looked up from germline, CDR1 is LNHNV and CDR2 is YYDKDF (reference sequence). The CDR3 sequence is 15 residues long. V shed 10 bases and J shed 3 bases, with 18 bases lying between them. In DNA form, the CDR3 reads TGTGCCAACAACAGAGATCGGACTGACACCGGGGAGCTGTTTTTT. Translated, it gives CANNRDRTDTGELFF.

This clone was counted ten times or more. The chain is built from TRBV7-2 and TRBJ2-3; 7 bases agree with TRBD2. Germline V gene lookup returns CDR1 SGHTA and CDR2 FQGNSA. With V trimmed by 5 bases and J by 7 bases, 18 bases remained unmatched. The length of the CDR3 is 17 residues. The CDR3 region is CASSHGRAAGALYTQYF. DNA for the CDR3: TGTGCCAGCAGCCACGGCCGCGCGGCGGGAGCGTTATATACGCAGTATTTT.

This clone was seen many times. This chain joins TRBV4-1 and TRBJ1-6; D is perhaps TRBD1 (5 bases). The CDR3 is made up of 18 amino acids. The germline CDR1 and CDR2 sequences are MGHRA and YSYEKL. V shed 1 base and J shed 5 bases, with 18 bases lying between them. The CDR3 spells CASSQGRIQEVNNSPLHF. In DNA form, the CDR3 reads TGCGCCAGCAGCCAAGGCCGCATACAGGAGGTGAATAATTCACCCCTCCACTTT.

This clone was detected ten times or more. The chain has TRBV20-1 and TRBJ2-3, with TRBD2 matching 10 bases. Germline assignment: CDR1 DFQATT and CDR2 SNEGSKA (reference sequence). The V gene end was trimmed by 6 bases and the J gene end by 5 bases; junction bases not matched to a gene: 2. CDR3 length: 12 amino acids. The CDR3 is CSARTSGDTQYF. The CDR3, as DNA: TGCAGTGCCAGGACTAGCGGAGATACGCAGTATTTT.

Note on this clone: A junction end diverges from the germline sequence, so it may reflect a read error. This sequence joins TRBV2 and TRBJ2-2; perhaps TRBD1 as D (5 bases). Germline loops: CDR1 SNHLY, CDR2 FYNNEI. The CDR3 contains 13 residues. CDR3 region: CASSGWGTVELFF. In DNA, the CDR3 is TGTGCCAGCAGTGGGTGGGGCACCGTGGAGCTGTTTTTT. Looking up the rest from reference TRBV2 and TRBJ2-2 gives the full variable domain: EPEVTQTPSHQVTQMGQEVILRCVPISNHLYFYWYRQILGQKVEFLVSFYNNEISEKSEIFDDQFSVERPDGSNFTLKIRSTKLEDSAMYFCASSGWGTVELFFGEGSRLTVL.

This clone was seen a few times. The chain is built from TRBV11-2 and TRBJ1-4, with no clear D. V was clipped by 10 bases and J by 7 bases, with 10 bases between them. CDR1 SGHAT and CDR2 FQNNGV come from the germline V gene. This CDR3 is 11 amino acids long. CDR3 residues: CAIINSEKLFF. The CDR3 region has the DNA TGTGCCATCATCAATAGTGAAAAACTGTTTTTT. The full variable domain, its missing parts supplied by reference TRBV11-2 and TRBJ1-4, is EAGVAQSPRYKIIEKRQSVAFWCNPISGHATLYWYQQILGQGPKLLIQFQNNGVVDDSQLPKDRFSAERLKGVDSTLKIQPAKLEDSAVYLCAIINSEKLFFGSGTQLSVL.

This clone was counted only a few times. The chain is built from TRBV27 and TRBJ1-2; no definite D call. The germline gives CDR1 MNHEY, CDR2 SMNVEV (reference sequence). The V gene lost 0 bases and the J gene lost 11 bases, with 19 bases spanning the gap. The CDR3 has 15 amino acids. CDR3 DNA sequence: TGTGCCAGCAGTTTATCTCGCGGGGTATTGGATTGTTACACCTTC. Translating gives CASSLSRGVLDCYTF.

Note on this clone: At one of its ends the junction is not consistent with the germline gene, which may arise from a read error. The chain recombines TRBV7-6 with TRBJ1-1; 7 nucleotides line up with TRBD1. Germline loops: CDR1 SGHVS, CDR2 FNYEAQ. The CDR3 extends over 12 amino acids. CDR3 in DNA: TGTGCCAGCAGCTTGGACAGGAGGGGGGCTTTATTT. As protein: CASSLDRRGALF.

This clone has a count of ten or more. V gene TRBV20-1 combines with J gene TRBJ2-1; D possibly matches TRBD1 or TRBD2 (5 bases each). V gave up 6 bases and J gave up 10 bases, with 16 bases separating them. This CDR3 region has 12 residues. In germline, CDR1 is DFQATT, CDR2 SNEGSKA (reference sequence). The CDR3 is CSANTLGDEQFF. The CDR3 DNA reads TGCAGTGCAAACACCCTAGGGGACGAGCAGTTCTTC.

At least ten counts were recorded for this clone. The V gene is TRBV7-9, the J gene TRBJ1-4; the D is unclear. The CDR3 consists of 14 residues. Trimming stripped 3 bases from V and 8 bases from J, with 13 bases between. Looked up from germline, CDR1 is SEHNR and CDR2 is FQNEAQ (reference sequence). CDR3 sequence reads: CASSLSPREEKLFF. CDR3 coding DNA: TGTGCCAGCAGCTTGTCCCCGAGGGAGGAAAAACTGTTTTTT.